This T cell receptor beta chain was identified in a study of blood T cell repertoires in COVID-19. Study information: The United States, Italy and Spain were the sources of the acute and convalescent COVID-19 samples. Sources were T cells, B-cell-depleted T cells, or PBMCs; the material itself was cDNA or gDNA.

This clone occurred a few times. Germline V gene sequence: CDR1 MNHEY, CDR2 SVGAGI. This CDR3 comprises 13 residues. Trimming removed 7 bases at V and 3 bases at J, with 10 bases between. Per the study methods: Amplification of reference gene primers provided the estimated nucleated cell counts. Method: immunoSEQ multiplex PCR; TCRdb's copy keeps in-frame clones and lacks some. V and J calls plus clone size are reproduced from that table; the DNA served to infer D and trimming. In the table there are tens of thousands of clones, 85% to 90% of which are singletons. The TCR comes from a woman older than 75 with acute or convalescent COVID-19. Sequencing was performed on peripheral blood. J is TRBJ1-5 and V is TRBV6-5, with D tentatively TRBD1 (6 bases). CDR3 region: CASNSGDNQPQHF. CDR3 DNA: TGTGCCAGCAATTCAGGGGACAATCAGCCCCAGCATTTT.